This is a list of T cell receptor beta chains from one sample in a study of cytomegalovirus exposure and HLA in healthy donors. This table comes from immunoSEQ multiplex PCR, and its TCRdb copy is limited to in-frame clones, with some not included. The table lists about 130,000 clones, around four fifths of them singletons. The sample taken for sequencing was PBMCs. The source is a man aged 30 to 45 in good health and CMV-seropositive. Each CDR3 is given with its conserved first and last residue. Fields, in order: D gene, clone size, J gene, V gene, CDR3 protein, CDR3 DNA. A D gene is named only where the DNA matches it firmly. For some rows the clone size is stated as once, few or many, or as a class when expanded; others skip it.

D gene: TRBD1
clone size: NA
J gene: TRBJ1-4
V gene: TRBV5-8
CDR3 protein: CASSLDPMTGVAEKLFF
CDR3 DNA: TGTGCCAGCAGCTTGGACCCCATGACAGGGGTGGCTGAAAAACTGTTTTTT

D gene: TRBD1
clone size: NA
J gene: TRBJ2-7
V gene: TRBV5-1
CDR3 protein: CASSSPGARTGVEQYF
CDR3 DNA: TGCGCCAGCAGCTCCCCAGGGGCACGGACAGGGGTCGAGCAGTACTTC

D gene: NA
clone size: NA
J gene: TRBJ1-2
V gene: TRBV7-2
CDR3 protein: CASGGAYGYTF
CDR3 DNA: TGTGCCAGCGGAGGGGCCTATGGCTACACCTTC

D gene: NA
clone size: NA
J gene: TRBJ1-1
V gene: TRBV19
CDR3 protein: CASTQGTAEAFF
CDR3 DNA: TGTGCCAGTACCCAGGGTACCGCTGAAGCTTTCTTT

D gene: TRBD2
clone size: NA
J gene: TRBJ2-3
V gene: TRBV4-2
CDR3 protein: CASSLTGLARDTQYF
CDR3 DNA: TGTGCCAGCAGCTTAACGGGACTAGCCCGGGATACGCAGTATTTT

D gene: NA
clone size: NA
J gene: TRBJ1-4
V gene: TRBV9
CDR3 protein: CASSRTAISSNEKLFF
CDR3 DNA: TGTGCCAGCAGCAGGACAGCGATCTCATCTAATGAAAAACTGTTTTTT

D gene: TRBD2
clone size: NA
J gene: TRBJ2-2
V gene: TRBV11-3
CDR3 protein: CASSLTGGDGTGELFF
CDR3 DNA: TGTGCCAGCAGCTTGACTGGGGGGGATGGAACCGGGGAGCTGTTTTTT

D gene: NA
clone size: few
J gene: TRBJ1-2
V gene: TRBV5-1
CDR3 protein: CASSLEGGTHGYTF
CDR3 DNA: TGCGCCAGCAGCTTGGAGGGGGGGACTCATGGCTACACCTTC

D gene: NA
clone size: NA
J gene: TRBJ1-2
V gene: TRBV9
CDR3 protein: CASSVGEGSYGYTF
CDR3 DNA: TGTGCCAGCAGCGTAGGGGAGGGTAGCTATGGCTACACCTTC

D gene: TRBD2
clone size: NA
J gene: TRBJ2-7
V gene: TRBV6-1
CDR3 protein: CASCRLAGASYEQYF
CDR3 DNA: TGTGCCAGCTGTAGACTAGCGGGGGCTTCCTACGAGCAGTACTTC

D gene: NA
clone size: NA
J gene: TRBJ1-3
V gene: TRBV6-1
CDR3 protein: CATKEGYSGNTIYF
CDR3 DNA: TGTGCCACGAAGGAGGGTTACTCTGGAAACACCATATATTTT

D gene: TRBD1
clone size: once
J gene: TRBJ1-1
V gene: TRBV18
CDR3 protein: CASSWDRANTEAFF
CDR3 DNA: TGTGCCAGCTCCTGGGACAGGGCGAACACTGAAGCTTTCTTT

D gene: NA
clone size: NA
J gene: TRBJ2-7
V gene: TRBV27
CDR3 protein: CASSLSSTGYEQYF
CDR3 DNA: TGTGCCAGCAGTTTATCGTCCACGGGCTACGAGCAGTACTTC

D gene: TRBD1
clone size: NA
J gene: TRBJ1-1
V gene: TRBV19
CDR3 protein: CASSKRQGRVRTEAFF
CDR3 DNA: TGTGCCAGTAGCAAAAGACAGGGGAGGGTACGGACTGAAGCTTTCTTT

D gene: NA
clone size: NA
J gene: TRBJ2-5
V gene: TRBV6-5
CDR3 protein: CASSYLPSIQETQYF
CDR3 DNA: TGTGCCAGCAGTTACCTCCCTAGTATCCAAGAGACCCAGTACTTC

D gene: TRBD2
clone size: NA
J gene: TRBJ2-1
V gene: TRBV2
CDR3 protein: CASGGTIDPSDNEQFF
CDR3 DNA: TGTGCCAGCGGGGGGACTATAGACCCCTCTGACAATGAGCAGTTCTTC

D gene: TRBD2
clone size: few
J gene: TRBJ2-5
V gene: TRBV15
CDR3 protein: CATSKIAGGPETQYF
CDR3 DNA: TGTGCCACCAGCAAAATAGCGGGAGGGCCAGAGACCCAGTACTTC

D gene: NA
clone size: NA
J gene: TRBJ2-1
V gene: TRBV5-4
CDR3 protein: CASSFSRSSYNEQFF
CDR3 DNA: TGTGCCAGCAGCTTTAGCCGTTCCTCCTACAATGAGCAGTTCTTC

D gene: NA
clone size: NA
J gene: TRBJ2-2
V gene: TRBV11-1
CDR3 protein: CASNAGSGNTGELFF
CDR3 DNA: TGTGCCAGCAACGCTGGGTCAGGGAACACCGGGGAGCTGTTTTTT

D gene: NA
clone size: NA
J gene: TRBJ1-2
V gene: TRBV6-5
CDR3 protein: CASSLTGANYGYTF
CDR3 DNA: TGTGCCAGCAGCCTGACAGGAGCTAACTATGGCTACACCTTC

D gene: TRBD2
clone size: NA
J gene: TRBJ2-3
V gene: TRBV5-6
CDR3 protein: CASSSGTSGGTRGDTQYF
CDR3 DNA: TGTGCCAGCAGTTCCGGGACTAGCGGGGGTACCAGGGGAGATACGCAGTATTTT

D gene: NA
clone size: NA
J gene: TRBJ2-7
V gene: TRBV7-9
CDR3 protein: CASSLGLGLYEQYF
CDR3 DNA: TGTGCCAGCAGCTTAGGGTTGGGACTGTACGAGCAGTACTTC

D gene: TRBD2
clone size: NA
J gene: TRBJ2-7
V gene: TRBV11-3
CDR3 protein: CASSLGTSGRDEQYF
CDR3 DNA: TGTGCCAGCAGCCTAGGGACTAGCGGGAGGGACGAGCAGTACTTC

D gene: TRBD1
clone size: once
J gene: TRBJ1-1
V gene: TRBV9
CDR3 protein: CATGPGTGAEAFF
CDR3 DNA: TGTGCCACTGGGCCCGGGACAGGCGCTGAAGCTTTCTTT

D gene: NA
clone size: NA
J gene: TRBJ1-5
V gene: TRBV6-5
CDR3 protein: CASRSGNQPQHF
CDR3 DNA: TGTGCCAGCAGGTCGGGCAATCAGCCCCAGCATTTT

D gene: NA
clone size: NA
J gene: TRBJ1-1
V gene: TRBV18
CDR3 protein: CASSAVEKNTEAFF
CDR3 DNA: TGTGCCAGCTCAGCGGTAGAAAAGAACACTGAAGCTTTCTTT

D gene: TRBD1
clone size: NA
J gene: TRBJ2-7
V gene: TRBV15
CDR3 protein: CATSRSGQGLYEQYF
CDR3 DNA: TGTGCCACCAGCAGATCGGGACAGGGCCTCTACGAGCAGTACTTC

D gene: NA
clone size: NA
J gene: TRBJ2-7
V gene: TRBV6-5
CDR3 protein: CASSFRGLGYEQYF
CDR3 DNA: TGTGCCAGCAGTTTCAGGGGATTAGGCTACGAGCAGTACTTC

D gene: NA
clone size: many
J gene: TRBJ2-2
V gene: TRBV2
CDR3 protein: CASLRSGWTGELFF
CDR3 DNA: TGTGCCAGCCTCAGGTCAGGCTGGACCGGGGAGCTGTTTTTT